This T cell receptor (beta chain) came from a study of CD8 T cells in Susac syndrome. Relapsing-remitting disease, either stable or active, was present in the multiple sclerosis controls, who were treatment-naive patients. Through negative isolation, CD4+ and CD8+ T cells were obtained, while TEMRA cells were enriched using FACS. The V end was cut by 4 bases, the J end by 4 bases, with 14 bases between. Germline V gene lookup returns CDR1 DFQATT and CDR2 SNEGSKA (reference sequence). This CDR3 has 13 amino acids. Random hexamers were used to reverse transcribe roughly 0.45 to 1 ug of RNA. One entry per CDR3 protein results from TCRdb running MiXCR on the immunoSEQ multiplex PCR reads. The data contain a few hundred thousand distinct CDR3 sequences, 95% of them singletons.

This chain connects TRBV20-1 to TRBJ2-7; possible D gene TRBD1, 6 bases. The specimen sequenced was CD4+ T cells from PBMCs. The clonotype was recovered from a human donor with multiple sclerosis. The CDR3 DNA is TGCAGTGCTAACACAGGGATCGGGTACGAGCAGTACTTC. Translating gives CSANTGIGYEQYF.